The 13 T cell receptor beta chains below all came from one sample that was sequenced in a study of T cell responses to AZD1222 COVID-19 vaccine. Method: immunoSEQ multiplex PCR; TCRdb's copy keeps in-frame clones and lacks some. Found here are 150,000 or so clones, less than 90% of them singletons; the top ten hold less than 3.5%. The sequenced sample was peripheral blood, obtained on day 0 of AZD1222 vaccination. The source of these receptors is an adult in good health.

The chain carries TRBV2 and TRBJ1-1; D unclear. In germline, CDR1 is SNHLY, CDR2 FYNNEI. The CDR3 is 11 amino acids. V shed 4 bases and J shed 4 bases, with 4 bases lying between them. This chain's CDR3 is CASSVSTEAFF. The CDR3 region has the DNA TGTGCCAGCAGTGTTAGCACTGAAGCTTTCTTT. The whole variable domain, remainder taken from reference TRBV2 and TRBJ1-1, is EPEVTQTPSHQVTQMGQEVILRCVPISNHLYFYWYRQILGQKVEFLVSFYNNEISEKSEIFDDQFSVERPDGSNFTLKIRSTKLEDSAMYFCASSVSTEAFFGQGTRLTVV.

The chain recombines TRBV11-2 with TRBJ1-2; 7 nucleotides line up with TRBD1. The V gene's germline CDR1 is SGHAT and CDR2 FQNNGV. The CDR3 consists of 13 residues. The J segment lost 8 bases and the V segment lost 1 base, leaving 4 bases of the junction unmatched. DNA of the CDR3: TGTGCCAGCAGCTTAGGACAGGGCGGCGGCTACACCTTC. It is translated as CASSLGQGGGYTF.

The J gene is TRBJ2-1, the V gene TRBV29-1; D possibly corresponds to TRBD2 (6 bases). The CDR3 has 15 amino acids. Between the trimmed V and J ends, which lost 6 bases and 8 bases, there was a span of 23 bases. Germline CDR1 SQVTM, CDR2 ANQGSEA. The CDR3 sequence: CSVGPNGGALDEQFF. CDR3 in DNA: TGCAGCGTGGGCCCTAACGGGGGAGCCTTGGATGAGCAGTTCTTC.

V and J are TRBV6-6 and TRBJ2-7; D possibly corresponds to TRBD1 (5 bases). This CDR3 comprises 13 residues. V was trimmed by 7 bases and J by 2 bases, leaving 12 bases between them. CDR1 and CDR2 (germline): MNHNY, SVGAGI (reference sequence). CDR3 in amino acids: CASTDSEPYEQYF. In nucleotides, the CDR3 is TGTGCCAGCACCGACAGCGAACCCTACGAGCAGTACTTC.

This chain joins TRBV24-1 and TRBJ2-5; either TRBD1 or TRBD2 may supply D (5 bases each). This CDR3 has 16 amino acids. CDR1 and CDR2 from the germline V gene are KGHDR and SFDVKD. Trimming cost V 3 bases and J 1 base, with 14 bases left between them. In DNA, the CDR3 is TGTGCCACCAGTGATGGAGGATCCGGGGCCCAAGAGACCCAGTACTTC. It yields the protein CATSDGGSGAQETQYF.

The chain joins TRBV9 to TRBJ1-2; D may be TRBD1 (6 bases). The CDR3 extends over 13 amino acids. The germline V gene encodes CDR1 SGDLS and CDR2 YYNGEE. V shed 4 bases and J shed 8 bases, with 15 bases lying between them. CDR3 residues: CASSPGGAPGYTF. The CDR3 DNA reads TGTGCCAGCAGCCCCGGGGGGGCGCCAGGCTACACCTTC. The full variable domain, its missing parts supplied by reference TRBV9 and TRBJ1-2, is DSGVTQTPKHLITATGQRVTLRCSPRSGDLSVYWYQQSLDQGLQFLIQYYNGEERAKGNILERFSAQQFPDLHSELNLSSLELGDSALYFCASSPGGAPGYTFGSGTRLTVV.

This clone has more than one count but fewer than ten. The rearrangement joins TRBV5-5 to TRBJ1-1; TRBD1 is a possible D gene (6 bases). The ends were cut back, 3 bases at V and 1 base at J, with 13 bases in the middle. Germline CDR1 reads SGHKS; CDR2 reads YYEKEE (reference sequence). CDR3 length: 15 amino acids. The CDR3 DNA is TGTGCCAGCAGCTCAGGAAGGGGGTCGAACACTGAAGCTTTCTTT. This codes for CASSSGRGSNTEAFF. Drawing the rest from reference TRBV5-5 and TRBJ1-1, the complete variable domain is DAGVTQSPTHLIKTRGQQVTLRCSPISGHKSVSWYQQVLGQGPQFIFQYYEKEERGRGNFPDRFSARQFPNYSSELNVNALLLGDSALYLCASSSGRGSNTEAFFGQGTRLTVV.

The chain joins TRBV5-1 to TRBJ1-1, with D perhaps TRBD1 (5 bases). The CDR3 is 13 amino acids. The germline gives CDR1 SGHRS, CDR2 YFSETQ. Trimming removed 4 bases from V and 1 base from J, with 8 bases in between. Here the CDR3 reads CASSPQGNTEAFF. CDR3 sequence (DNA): TGCGCCAGCAGCCCGCAGGGGAACACTGAAGCTTTCTTT.

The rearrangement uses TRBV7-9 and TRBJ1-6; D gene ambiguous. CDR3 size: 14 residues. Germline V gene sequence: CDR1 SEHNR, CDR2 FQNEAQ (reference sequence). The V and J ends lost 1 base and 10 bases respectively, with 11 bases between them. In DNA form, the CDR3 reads TGTGCCAGCAGCTTAGTTTCGGAAGTCTCACCCCTCCACTTT. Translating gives CASSLVSEVSPLHF.

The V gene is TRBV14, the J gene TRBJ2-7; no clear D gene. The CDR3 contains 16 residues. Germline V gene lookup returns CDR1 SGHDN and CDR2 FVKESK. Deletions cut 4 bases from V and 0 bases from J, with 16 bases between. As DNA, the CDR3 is TGTGCCAGCAGCCTTGTATTGGGTGGCAGCTCCTACGAGCAGTACTTC. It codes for CASSLVLGGSSYEQYF.

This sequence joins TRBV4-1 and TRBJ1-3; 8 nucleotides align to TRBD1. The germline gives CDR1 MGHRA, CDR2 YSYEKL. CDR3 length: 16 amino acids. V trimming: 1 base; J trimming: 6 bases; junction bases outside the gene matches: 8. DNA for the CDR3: TGCGCCAGCAGCCAAGGTATCGGACAGGGACAAAACACCATATATTTT. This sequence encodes CASSQGIGQGQNTIYF.

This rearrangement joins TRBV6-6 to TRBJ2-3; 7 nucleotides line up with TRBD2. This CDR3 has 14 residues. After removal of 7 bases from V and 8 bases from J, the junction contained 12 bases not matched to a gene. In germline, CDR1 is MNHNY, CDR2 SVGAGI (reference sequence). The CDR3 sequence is CASKTSSFPSTQYF. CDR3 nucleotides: TGTGCCAGCAAGACTAGCTCATTCCCGAGTACGCAGTATTTT.

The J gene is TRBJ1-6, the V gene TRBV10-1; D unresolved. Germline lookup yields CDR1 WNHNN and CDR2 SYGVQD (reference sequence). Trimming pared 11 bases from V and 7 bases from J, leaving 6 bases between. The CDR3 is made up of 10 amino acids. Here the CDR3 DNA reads TGCGCCGAAAGAAATTCACCCCTCCACTTT. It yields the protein CAERNSPLHF.